This entry describes one TCR beta chain. Antigen: not known. The data originate from a study of radiotherapy plus CTLA-4 blockade in lung cancer. Here immunoSEQ multiplex PCR was the method, and the copy in TCRdb shows in-frame clones only, minus some. The sample has tens of thousands of clones; 70% to 75% are singletons. Germline V gene lookup returns CDR1 MNHEY and CDR2 SMNVEV (reference sequence). The CDR3 length is 14 residues. V shed 6 bases and J 2 bases; nucleotides not matched to a gene: 4. Study findings and constraints: Expansion of tumor-derived TCR clones was observed in blood after radiotherapy plus ipilimumab.

Sequenced here: peripheral blood, sampled from a patient treated with radiotherapy plus ipilimumab. The chain has TRBV27 and TRBJ2-5; 9 nucleotides match TRBD2. The sequence was collected from a human donor with non-small cell lung cancer whose response to radiotherapy plus ipilimumab could not be evaluated. CDR3 amino acids: CASRGLAAQETQYF. CDR3 nucleotides: TGTGCCAGCAGGGGACTAGCTGCTCAAGAGACCCAGTACTTC.